This T cell receptor beta chain stems from a study of cytomegalovirus exposure and HLA in healthy donors. Regarding the study as a whole: The tendency of first-cohort TCR clusters to co-occur in the 120 or so validation repertoires emerged from a later analysis. Despite most TCR sequences being rare, some public TCRs occurred in many donors. The authors enumerated over 150 TCR beta chains as linked to cytomegalovirus.

Trimming at V came to 3 bases and at J to 6 bases, leaving 7 bases not matched to a gene. CDR3 size: 15 residues. CDR1 and CDR2 (germline): MDHEN, SYDVKM. The roughly 120-subject validation cohort, separate from the approximately 670-subject first cohort, included the donors. Clones were read by immunoSEQ multiplex PCR, and TCRdb kept only the in-frame ones, dropping some. The repertoire includes more than 95,000 clones, about nine tenths of them detected once, and around 4.5% sits in the top ten. As regards this clone: Its antigen is unidentified.

The TCR was taken from a man aged 18 to 29 in good health and CMV-seropositive. Sequenced input: PBMCs. The chain carries TRBV28 and TRBJ2-2; TRBD2 aligns across 7 bases. This chain's CDR3 is CASSLASGVAGELFF. The CDR3, as DNA: TGTGCCAGCAGTTTGGCCAGCGGGGTTGCCGGGGAGCTGTTTTTT.